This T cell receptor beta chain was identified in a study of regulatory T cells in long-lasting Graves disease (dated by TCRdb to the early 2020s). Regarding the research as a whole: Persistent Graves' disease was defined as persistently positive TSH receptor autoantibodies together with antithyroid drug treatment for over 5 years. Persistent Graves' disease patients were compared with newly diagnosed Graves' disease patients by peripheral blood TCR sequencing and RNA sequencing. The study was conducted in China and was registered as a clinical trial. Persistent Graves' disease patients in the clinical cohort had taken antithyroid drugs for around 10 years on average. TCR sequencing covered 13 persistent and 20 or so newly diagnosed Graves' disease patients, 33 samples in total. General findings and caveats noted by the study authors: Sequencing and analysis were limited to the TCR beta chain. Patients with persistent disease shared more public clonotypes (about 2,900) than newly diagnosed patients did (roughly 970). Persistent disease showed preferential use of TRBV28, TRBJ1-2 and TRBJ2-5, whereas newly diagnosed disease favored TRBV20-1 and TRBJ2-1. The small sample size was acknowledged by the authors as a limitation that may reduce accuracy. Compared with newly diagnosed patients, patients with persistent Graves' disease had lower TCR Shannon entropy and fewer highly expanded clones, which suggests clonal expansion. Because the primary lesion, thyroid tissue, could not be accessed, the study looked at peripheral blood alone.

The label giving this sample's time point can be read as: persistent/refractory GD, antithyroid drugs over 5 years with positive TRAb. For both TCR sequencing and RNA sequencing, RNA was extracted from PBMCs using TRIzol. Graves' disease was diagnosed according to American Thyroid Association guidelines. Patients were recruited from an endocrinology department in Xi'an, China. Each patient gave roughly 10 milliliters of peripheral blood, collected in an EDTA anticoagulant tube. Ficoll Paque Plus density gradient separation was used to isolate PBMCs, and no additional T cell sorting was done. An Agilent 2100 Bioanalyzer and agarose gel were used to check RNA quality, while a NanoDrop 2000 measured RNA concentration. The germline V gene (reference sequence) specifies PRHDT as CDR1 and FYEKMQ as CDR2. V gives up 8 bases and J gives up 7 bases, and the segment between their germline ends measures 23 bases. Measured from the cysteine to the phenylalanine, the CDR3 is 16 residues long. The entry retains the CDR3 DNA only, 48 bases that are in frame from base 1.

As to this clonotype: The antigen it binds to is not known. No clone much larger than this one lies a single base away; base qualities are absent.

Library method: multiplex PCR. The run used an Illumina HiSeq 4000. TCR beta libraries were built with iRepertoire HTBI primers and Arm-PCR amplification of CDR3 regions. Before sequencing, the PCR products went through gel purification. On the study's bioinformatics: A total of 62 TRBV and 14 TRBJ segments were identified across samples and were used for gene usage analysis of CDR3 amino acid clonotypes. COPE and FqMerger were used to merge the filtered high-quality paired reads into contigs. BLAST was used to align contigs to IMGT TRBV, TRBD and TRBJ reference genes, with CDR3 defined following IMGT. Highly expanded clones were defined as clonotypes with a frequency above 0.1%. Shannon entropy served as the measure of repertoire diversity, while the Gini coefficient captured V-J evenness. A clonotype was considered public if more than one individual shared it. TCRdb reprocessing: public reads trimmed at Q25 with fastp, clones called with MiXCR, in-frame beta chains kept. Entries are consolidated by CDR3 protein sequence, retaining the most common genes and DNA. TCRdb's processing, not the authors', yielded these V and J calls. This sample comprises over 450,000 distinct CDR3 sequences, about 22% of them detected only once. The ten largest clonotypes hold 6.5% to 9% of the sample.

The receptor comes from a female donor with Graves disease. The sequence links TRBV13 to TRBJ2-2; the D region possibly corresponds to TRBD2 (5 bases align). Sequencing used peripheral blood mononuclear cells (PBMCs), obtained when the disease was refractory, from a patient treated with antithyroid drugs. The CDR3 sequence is CASCPSGSTSYGELFF. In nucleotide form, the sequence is TGTGCCAGCTGTCCCTCGGGATCCACCTCCTACGGGGAGCTGTTTTTT.